Shown below are 31 T cell receptor beta chains from a single sample sequenced in a study of T cell responses to AZD1222 COVID-19 vaccine (dated by TCRdb to the early 2020s). Libraries came from the immunoSEQ multiplex PCR assay. The clones in this table, taken by TCRdb from immuneACCESS, are in-frame only. Not every clone is retained; where verified, under half of the shortfall comes from an unresolved V gene, and the cause of the rest is unknown. The sample table shows 100,000 to 150,000 clones, and 90% are seen once. Clones ranked in the top ten supply 7.2% of the sample. The meaning of the sample's time point label: baseline before first vaccination. The sample in question was peripheral blood, obtained on day 0 of AZD1222 vaccination. The origin of the receptors is an adult in good health.

The J gene is TRBJ1-6, the V gene TRBV7-8; D not certain. Germline CDR1 SGHVS, CDR2 FQNEAQ. V lost 0 bases and J lost 8, with 17 bases in between. This CDR3 has 17 amino acids. The CDR3, as DNA: TGTGCCAGCAGCTTAGCGCGAGGTGGCGTAGGATATTCACCCCTCCACTTT. This codes for CASSLARGGVGYSPLHF.

V usage is TRBV4-3 and J usage is TRBJ2-1; 12 bases line up with TRBD2. CDR3 size: 18 residues. V gave up 4 bases and J gave up 2 bases; unmatched junction bases: 9. Germline V gene lookup returns CDR1 LGHNA and CDR2 YSLEER. CDR3 bases: TGCGCCAGCAGCCGCAAACCTAGCGGGAGGGCCGCCTACAATGAGCAGTTCTTC. Residues: CASSRKPSGRAAYNEQFF.

The genes are TRBV15 and TRBJ2-4; maybe TRBD2 (7 bases). Deletions cut 7 bases from V and 8 bases from J, with 15 bases between. The CDR3 sequence is 13 residues long. Germline V gives CDR1 LNHNV, CDR2 YYDKDF (reference sequence). CDR3 coding DNA: TGTGCCACCAAGAGCGGGACAATGGACATTCAGTACTTC. Amino acids: CATKSGTMDIQYF.

The chain recombines TRBV6-4 with TRBJ2-1; possible D gene TRBD1, 6 bases. V was clipped by 3 bases and J by 12 bases, with 18 bases between them. The CDR3 covers 14 residues. From germline, CDR1 is MRHNA and CDR2 SNTAGT. The CDR3 protein is CASSESGVVNRQFF. The CDR3 nucleotides read TGTGCCAGCAGTGAGTCAGGGGTTGTCAATAGGCAGTTCTTC.

This sequence joins TRBV18 and TRBJ2-1, with 8 bases lining up with TRBD1. CDR1 and CDR2 (germline): KGHSH, LQKENI. The length of the CDR3 is 18 residues. Germline trimming cut 1 base from V and 7 bases from J; bases unmatched to any gene: 15. In DNA, the CDR3 is TGTGCCAGCTCACCACTAATCCCACGCAGGGGGCTATTGAATGAGCAGTTCTTC. Translating gives CASSPLIPRRGLLNEQFF.

The chain has TRBV18 and TRBJ1-5; possibly TRBD1 for D (5 bases). This CDR3 comprises 13 residues. CDR1 and CDR2 (germline): KGHSH, LQKENI. The germline V and J ends were trimmed by 2 bases and 6 bases, with 8 bases remaining between them. The CDR3 DNA is TGTGCCAGCTCACCAGGGGCAGCTCAGCCCCAGCATTTT. Residues: CASSPGAAQPQHF.

A single count supports this clone. The V call is TRBV29-1, the J call TRBJ2-7, with 9 positions matching TRBD2. The V segment lost 7 bases and the J segment 7 bases; nucleotides outside the gene matches: 11. CDR3 length equals 13 residues. From germline, CDR1 is SQVTM and CDR2 ANQGSEA. The CDR3 protein is CSASPSGTGEQYF. In DNA, the CDR3 is TGCAGCGCATCCCCTAGCGGGACGGGTGAGCAGTACTTC.

The genes are TRBV5-1 and TRBJ1-2; D not resolved. The germline V gene has CDR1 SGHRS and CDR2 YFSETQ. The CDR3 sequence is 12 residues long. Deletions cut 6 bases from V and 4 bases from J, with 10 bases between. CDR3 in DNA: TGCGCCAGCACCGGATCCACCTATGGCTACACCTTC. Translated: CASTGSTYGYTF.

The chain recombines TRBV10-2 with TRBJ1-6, with D unclear. The germline V and J ends were trimmed by 5 bases and 9 bases, with 11 bases remaining between them. Germline loops: CDR1 WSHSY, CDR2 SAAADI. The CDR3 runs to 13 residues. CDR3 protein: CASSLGLTSPLHF. CDR3 DNA: TGCGCCAGCAGTTTAGGCCTCACTTCACCCCTCCACTTT.

The gene calls are TRBV19 and TRBJ2-7; D might be TRBD1 (6 bases). The germline V and J ends were trimmed by 2 bases and 4 bases, with 12 bases remaining between them. Looked up from germline, CDR1 is LNHDA and CDR2 is SQIVND (reference sequence). The CDR3 is 14 amino acids. This CDR3 reads CASSIQGKRYEQYF. The CDR3 bases are TGTGCCAGTAGTATACAGGGGAAAAGGTACGAGCAGTACTTC. The full variable domain, in which reference TRBV19 and TRBJ2-7 provide the parts outside the CDR3, is DGGITQSPKYLFRKEGQNVTLSCEQNLNHDAMYWYRQDPGQGLRLIYYSQIVNDFQKGDIAEGYSVSREKKESFPLTVTSAQKNPTAFYLCASSIQGKRYEQYFGPGTRLTVT.

V is TRBV7-3 and J is TRBJ1-1; D might be TRBD1 (6 bases). The CDR3 extends over 14 amino acids. Germline CDR1 reads SGHTA; CDR2 reads FQGTGA. V dropped 1 base and J dropped 7 bases, with 13 bases sitting between them. CDR3 loop: CASSLKPRGVEAFF. The CDR3 bases are TGTGCCAGCAGCTTAAAACCCAGGGGAGTTGAAGCTTTCTTT.

The CDR3 bases are TGTGCCAGCAGCTTAGGGCTAGCGAGGCCAGATACGCAGTATTTT. Its protein product is CASSLGLARPDTQYF. The chain joins TRBV7-9 to TRBJ2-3, with D possibly being TRBD2 (6 bases). V was pared by 1 base and J by 4 bases, with 12 bases between. Germline lookup yields CDR1 SEHNR and CDR2 FQNEAQ (reference sequence). The CDR3 consists of 15 residues.

This rearrangement joins TRBV19 to TRBJ1-1, with TRBD1 matching 7 bases. CDR1 LNHDA and CDR2 SQIVND come from the germline V gene (reference sequence). The CDR3 totals 12 residues. The V segment lost 10 bases and the J segment 8 bases; nucleotides outside the gene matches: 10. Here the CDR3 DNA reads TGTGCCACCCTTAAGGGACAGAGGGAAGCTTTCTTT. Protein: CATLKGQREAFF.

The chain combines TRBV7-9 with TRBJ1-4, with D unclear. With 2 bases removed from V and 5 bases from J, the gap between germline ends came to 9 bases. CDR3 length: 14 amino acids. The germline CDR1 and CDR2 sequences are SEHNR and FQNEAQ (reference sequence). The CDR3, as DNA: TGTGCCAGCAGCTTACGACAAGGAAATGAAAAACTGTTTTTT. Translating gives CASSLRQGNEKLFF.

The table lists this clone with a count of one. This chain links TRBV12-3 or TRBV12-4 with TRBJ2-7; 7 bases line up with TRBD1. The CDR3 is made up of 13 amino acids. The V gene end was trimmed by 7 bases and the J gene end by 5 bases; junction bases not matched to a gene: 8. CDR3 in amino acids: CASTRDSGHEQYF. The CDR3 DNA sequence: TGTGCCAGCACTAGGGACAGCGGCCACGAGCAGTACTTC.

The genes are TRBV9 and TRBJ2-7; D is undetermined. The V and J ends lost 0 bases and 3 bases respectively, with 13 bases between them. The CDR3 consists of 15 residues. CDR1 and CDR2 (germline): SGDLS, YYNGEE. The CDR3 here is CASSVASTPLYEQYF. The CDR3 nucleotides read TGTGCCAGCAGCGTAGCAAGTACTCCACTCTACGAGCAGTACTTC.

This chain uses TRBV2 with TRBJ2-1; D is unclear. The CDR3 runs 14 residues. Trimming left V 5 bases short and J 7 bases short, with 15 bases between. Germline V gene lookup returns CDR1 SNHLY and CDR2 FYNNEI. CDR3 residues: CASSRIALGNEQFF. The CDR3 DNA reads TGTGCCAGCAGTAGGATCGCCCTTGGTAATGAGCAGTTCTTC.

The rearrangement uses TRBV5-1 and TRBJ2-5, with D uncertain. The CDR3 contains 14 residues. Trimming took 0 bases from V and 4 from J, leaving 10 bases between them. CDR1 SGHRS and CDR2 YFSETQ come from the germline V gene. The CDR3 nucleotides are TGCGCCAGCAGCTTGGCCGTGAGCCCAGAGACCCAGTACTTC. This gives the protein CASSLAVSPETQYF.

This clone was detected a few times. V gene TRBV27 combines with J gene TRBJ2-7; 7 bases match TRBD2. This CDR3 contains 14 residues. V lost 5 bases, J lost 7 bases, and 11 bases stayed unmatched. Per the germline V gene, CDR1 is MNHEY and CDR2 is SMNVEV (reference sequence). CDR3 protein: CASSKQGWGGEQYF. For the CDR3, the DNA is TGTGCCAGCAGTAAGCAGGGATGGGGGGGAGAGCAGTACTTC.

The chain joins TRBV27 to TRBJ2-3, with 16 bases fitting TRBD2. Per germline, CDR1 MNHEY and CDR2 SMNVEV (reference sequence). V was pared by 3 bases and J by 5 bases, with 8 bases of the junction left unmatched. CDR3 length: 18 amino acids. DNA of the CDR3: TGTGCCAGCAGTTTTACCCCGGGACTAGCGGGAGGGCAAGATACGCAGTATTTT. Amino acid sequence: CASSFTPGLAGGQDTQYF.

This chain links TRBV4-3 with TRBJ1-2; no clear D gene. Germline values: CDR1 LGHNA, CDR2 YSLEER. The CDR3 consists of 15 residues. V shed 0 bases and J shed 4 bases, with 12 bases lying between them. CDR3 coding DNA: TGCGCCAGCAGCCAAGATCGGCAGGTTCCCTATGGCTACACCTTC. This gives the protein CASSQDRQVPYGYTF.

This clone has only a few counts. The chain has TRBV7-9 and TRBJ1-5, with D unresolved. The V and J ends lost 5 bases and 1 base respectively, with 6 bases between them. The CDR3 sequence is 13 residues long. Per germline, CDR1 SEHNR and CDR2 FQNEAQ (reference sequence). The CDR3 here is CASSPPSNQPQHF. For the CDR3, the DNA is TGTGCCAGCAGCCCTCCCAGCAATCAGCCCCAGCATTTT.

The V and J genes are TRBV6-5 and TRBJ1-1; no clear D. The V end was cut by 5 bases, the J end by 0 bases, with 10 bases between. The CDR3 has 14 residues. Per germline, CDR1 MNHEY and CDR2 SVGAGI. In nucleotides, the CDR3 is TGTGCCAGCAGTCCTCGGGAAATGAACACTGAAGCTTTCTTT. Translation gives CASSPREMNTEAFF.

The chain couples TRBV28 to TRBJ1-5, with no clear D. The CDR3 has 16 amino acids. V was trimmed by 3 bases and J by 5 bases, leaving 17 bases between them. Germline V CDR1 and CDR2: MDHEN, SYDVKM. The CDR3 coding sequence is TGTGCCAGCAGTTTGAGTCCCGGCGAAACTTATCAGCCCCAGCATTTT. This translates into CASSLSPGETYQPQHF.

The rearrangement joins TRBV5-4 to TRBJ1-6; TRBD1 aligns across 8 bases. V dropped 3 bases and J dropped 10; count of bases not matched to a gene: 6. The CDR3 runs to 14 residues. The germline V gene encodes CDR1 SGHNT and CDR2 YYREEE (reference sequence). The CDR3 sequence: CASSWDRSDSPLHF. The CDR3 bases are TGTGCCAGCAGCTGGGACAGGTCCGACTCACCCCTCCACTTT.

V usage is TRBV29-1 and J usage is TRBJ2-1; the match to TRBD2 covers 9 bases. With 6 bases clipped from V and 4 bases from J, the junction kept 4 bases outside the gene matches. Germline V gene sequence: CDR1 SQVTM, CDR2 ANQGSEA. CDR3 length: 13 residues. CDR3 nucleotide sequence: TGCAGCGTGGGGGCGGGAGGGTACAATGAGCAGTTCTTC. The encoded protein is CSVGAGGYNEQFF.

The chain uses TRBV6-5 and TRBJ1-4; D call uncertain. Germline lookup yields CDR1 MNHEY and CDR2 SVGAGI. The CDR3 covers 15 residues. Trimming stripped 2 bases from V and 7 bases from J, with 14 bases between. The CDR3 nucleotides are TGTGCCAGCAGTTACAGGATTCAGTCCGGTGAAAAACTGTTTTTT. Translated, it gives CASSYRIQSGEKLFF.

This chain uses TRBV15 with TRBJ2-5; a weak D match, TRBD2 (5 bases). Germline CDR1 LNHNV, CDR2 YYDKDF (reference sequence). The ends were cut back, 0 bases at V and 7 bases at J, with 9 bases in the middle. This CDR3 has 13 residues. In nucleotides, the CDR3 is TGTGCCACCAGCAGAGACACCCGGGGGACCCAGTACTTC. Protein product: CATSRDTRGTQYF.

This clone was counted between two and nine times. CDR3 bases: TGTGCCAGTAAAGGCGGGAGATTGGCCGGGGAGCTGTTTTTT. This gives the protein CASKGGRLAGELFF. This chain uses TRBV19 with TRBJ2-2, with TRBD2 identical over 7 bases. This CDR3 region has 14 residues. CDR1 is LNHDA and CDR2 is SQIVND in the germline V gene (reference sequence). The V segment lost 7 bases and the J segment 6 bases; nucleotides outside the gene matches: 8.

The CDR3 protein is CASSFAGEETQYF. Written as DNA, the CDR3 is TGTGCCAGCAGCTTTGCGGGAGAGGAGACCCAGTACTTC. V usage is TRBV5-6 and J usage is TRBJ2-5; 7 bases agree with TRBD2. V shed 2 bases and J 5 bases; nucleotides not matched to a gene: 3. The CDR3 spans 13 residues. Germline V gene sequence: CDR1 SGHDT, CDR2 YYEEEE. Full variable domain (missing parts from reference TRBV5-6 and TRBJ2-5): DAGVTQSPTHLIKTRGQQVTLRCSPKSGHDTVSWYQQALGQGPQFIFQYYEEEERQRGNFPDRFSGHQFPNYSSELNVNALLLGDSALYLCASSFAGEETQYFGPGTRLLVL.

CDR3 residues: CASSARTGLAGGDEQYF. CDR3 in DNA: TGTGCCAGCAGCGCACGAACGGGGCTAGCGGGAGGTGACGAGCAGTACTTC. This sequence joins TRBV9 and TRBJ2-7; 11 bases line up with TRBD2. The germline gives CDR1 SGDLS, CDR2 YYNGEE. Trimming at V came to 3 bases and at J to 5 bases, leaving 13 bases not matched to a gene. This CDR3 is built from 17 residues.